This T cell receptor (beta chain) was documented in a study of OX40 agonist ivuxolimab in advanced cancers. Whole-study context: The study gave patients intravenous ivuxolimab at 0.01 to 10 mg/kg every 2 weeks.

V lost 2 bases, J lost 10 bases, and 25 bases lay in between. The CDR3 contains 17 residues. From germline, CDR1 is SGDLS and CDR2 YYNGEE. The repertoire was sequenced with immunoSEQ multiplex PCR; TCRdb's copy has only in-frame clones and lacks some. The table has almost 70,000 clones, about 89% seen once. This TCR derives from an adult with an advanced solid tumor such as melanoma, head and neck, liver or kidney cancer. This chain connects TRBV9 to TRBJ2-1; D is possibly TRBD2 (5 bases). Sequenced here: CD4+ or CD8+ T cells sorted from blood, sampled in a trial of the OX40 agonist ivuxolimab. The CDR3 spells CASSVRPGSLEGREQFF. In DNA form, the CDR3 reads TGTGCCAGCAGCGTGCGACCGGGCTCCCTAGAGGGCCGAGAGCAGTTCTTC.